These 24 T cell receptor beta chains were sequenced from one sample in a study of T-cell memory formation after mild COVID-19. From the 5' RACE reads, TCRdb called clonotypes with MiXCR, one entry per CDR3 protein. The table shows more than 350,000 distinct CDR3 sequences, with 15% to 20% occurring only once. The sequenced sample was PBMCs or a T cell subset sorted from them (not recorded which). Every receptor here comes from a man younger than 35 who had mild COVID-19 (a few samples of this study predate the infection). Cell type and time point are not known.

The chain joins TRBV5-1 to TRBJ2-3; TRBD2 matches at 10 bases. Germline CDR1 reads SGHRS; CDR2 reads YFSETQ. J gave up 1 base and V 5 bases, and 4 bases lay outside the gene matches. This CDR3 is built from 15 residues. For the CDR3, the DNA is TGCGCCAGCAGAGATGGGACTAGCGGCACAGATACGCAGTATTTT. This translates into CASRDGTSGTDTQYF.

J is TRBJ1-2 and V is TRBV6-5, with 12 bases lining up with TRBD1. With V trimmed by 0 bases and J by 8 bases, 7 bases remained unmatched. This CDR3 comprises 16 residues. Per germline, CDR1 MNHEY and CDR2 SVGAGI. The CDR3 sequence is CASSYSPGQGARGYTF. CDR3 in DNA: TGTGCCAGCAGTTACTCGCCGGGACAGGGGGCGCGAGGCTACACCTTC.

The chain has TRBV29-1 and TRBJ2-3; no firm D call. The CDR3 totals 12 residues. V lost 3 bases, J lost 3 bases, and 7 bases lay in between. Germline V lookup: CDR1 SQVTM, CDR2 ANQGSEA. The DNA for the CDR3 is TGCAGCGTTGAGCCACAGACAGATACGCAGTATTTT. As protein: CSVEPQTDTQYF.

In this sample, this clonotype turned up a few times. This rearrangement joins TRBV7-9 to TRBJ2-2; D is unclear. The CDR3 is 13 amino acids. The V end lost 4 bases, the J end lost 6 bases, and 9 bases lay between the germline ends. Germline V CDR1 and CDR2: SEHNR, FQNEAQ (reference sequence). CDR3 sequence (DNA): TGTGCCAGCAGCTCGTCCCTAGCCGGGGAGCTGTTTTTT. It encodes CASSSSLAGELFF.

The rearrangement uses TRBV2 and TRBJ2-7; 10 bases align to TRBD1. Germline assignment: CDR1 SNHLY and CDR2 FYNNEI. This CDR3 spans 14 amino acids. CDR3 sequence reads: CAGSRDRGSYEQYV. The CDR3 DNA follows: TGTGCCGGCAGCAGGGACAGGGGCTCCTACGAGCAGTACGTC.

The V gene is TRBV5-5, the J gene TRBJ2-5, with TRBD1 matching over 9 bases. The CDR3 is 16 amino acids. Trimming removed 0 bases from V and 5 bases from J; junction bases left unmatched: 8. Germline CDR1 reads SGHKS; CDR2 reads YYEKEE (reference sequence). DNA for the CDR3: TGTGCCAGCAGCTTGGAGTTCCCGGACAGGGGCGAGACCCAGTACTTC. The encoded protein is CASSLEFPDRGETQYF.

The chain couples TRBV15 to TRBJ2-7; D is perhaps TRBD1 (5 bases). Germline V gene lookup returns CDR1 LNHNV and CDR2 YYDKDF (reference sequence). The V end was cut by 0 bases, the J end by 2 bases, with 23 bases between. The CDR3 runs 19 residues. CDR3 loop: CATSRDRQGEILTTYEQYF. The CDR3 region has the DNA TGTGCCACCAGCAGAGATCGTCAGGGCGAGATTTTAACCACCTACGAGCAGTACTTC.

The chain uses TRBV19 and TRBJ1-4; D unresolved. The CDR3 sequence is 14 residues long. The V end was cut by 7 bases, the J end by 4 bases, with 13 bases between. Germline lookup yields CDR1 LNHDA and CDR2 SQIVND (reference sequence). Here the CDR3 reads CASTSPGSNEKLFF. CDR3 nucleotides: TGTGCCAGTACGTCACCGGGAAGTAATGAAAAACTGTTTTTT.

This clonotype was detected ten times or more. J is TRBJ2-5 and V is TRBV5-1, with TRBD1 matching over 7 bases. The germline CDR1 and CDR2 sequences are SGHRS and YFSETQ. V lost 3 bases to trimming and J lost 1 base; unmatched junction nucleotides: 3. The CDR3 spans 14 residues. The CDR3 DNA is TGCGCCAGCAGCTCGGACAGGTCCCAAGAGACCCAGTACTTC. Translated: CASSSDRSQETQYF.

The sample holds many counts of this clonotype. The chain joins TRBV4-2 to TRBJ2-3, with 11 bases identical to TRBD2. Looked up from germline, CDR1 is LGHNA and CDR2 is YNFKEQ. The CDR3 covers 15 residues. J was trimmed by 4 bases and V by 0 bases; bases with no gene match: 0. The CDR3 region has the DNA TGTGCCAGCAGCCAAGATAGCGGGGGGGCAGATACGCAGTATTTT. It encodes CASSQDSGGADTQYF.

V gene TRBV19 combines with J gene TRBJ2-2, with TRBD2 identical over 9 bases. Germline values: CDR1 LNHDA, CDR2 SQIVND (reference sequence). This CDR3 region has 16 residues. The J segment lost 4 bases and the V segment lost 3 bases, leaving 6 bases of the junction unmatched. CDR3 residues: CASSIGLAGPTGELFF. The DNA for the CDR3 is TGTGCCAGTAGTATCGGGCTAGCGGGGCCCACCGGGGAGCTGTTTTTT.

The chain joins TRBV5-1 to TRBJ1-5; D unresolved. CDR3 length: 16 amino acids. Trimming removed 1 base from V and 1 base from J, with 12 bases in between. Germline CDR1 and CDR2: SGHRS and YFSETQ. The CDR3 is CASSLPATGSNQPQHF. CDR3 nucleotide sequence: TGCGCCAGCAGCTTGCCAGCCACGGGGAGCAATCAGCCCCAGCATTTT.

The J gene is TRBJ2-7, the V gene TRBV10-3; no clear D gene. CDR3 length equals 13 residues. Trimming removed 6 bases at V and 0 bases at J, with 9 bases between. Germline V gene sequence: CDR1 ENHRY, CDR2 SYGVKD. This CDR3 is CAIRPGFSYEQYF. For the CDR3, the DNA is TGTGCCATCAGGCCAGGCTTCTCCTACGAGCAGTACTTC.

The rearrangement uses TRBV15 and TRBJ2-5; the D gene is possibly TRBD2 (6 bases). This CDR3 is built from 14 residues. Between the trimmed V and J ends, which lost 5 bases and 0 bases, there was a span of 10 bases. The germline V gene has CDR1 LNHNV and CDR2 YYDKDF (reference sequence). CDR3 nucleotides: TGTGCCACCAGCGCCCCGGGAGACCAAGAGACCCAGTACTTC. Translating gives CATSAPGDQETQYF.

The chain has TRBV12-3 or TRBV12-4 and TRBJ2-7; 7 positions match TRBD2. This CDR3 spans 13 amino acids. V lost 6 bases, J lost 4 bases, and 6 bases stayed unmatched. This CDR3 is CASRGEGRYEQYV. In DNA, the CDR3 is TGTGCCAGCAGGGGGGAGGGGAGATACGAGCAGTACGTC.

This chain joins TRBV20-1 and TRBJ2-5, with 7 positions matching TRBD1. This CDR3 has 14 amino acids. Looked up from germline, CDR1 is DFQATT and CDR2 is SNEGSKA (reference sequence). V lost 6 bases, J lost 3 bases, and 10 bases stayed unmatched. The CDR3 here is CSAADRVRKETQYF. The CDR3 DNA reads TGCAGTGCGGCAGACAGGGTCCGAAAAGAGACCCAGTACTTC.

V gene TRBV10-3 combines with J gene TRBJ2-1; the D is unclear. V gave up 4 bases and J gave up 0 bases, with 7 bases separating them. This CDR3 contains 14 residues. CDR1 is ENHRY and CDR2 is SYGVKD in the germline V gene. The DNA of the CDR3 is TGTGCCATCAGTGGTCAAAGCTCCTACAATGAGCAGTTCTTC. Translating gives CAISGQSSYNEQFF.

The rearrangement joins TRBV5-1 to TRBJ2-6; tentatively, D is TRBD2 (5 bases). This CDR3 region has 18 residues. V was clipped by 0 bases and J by 0 bases, with 13 bases between them. In germline, CDR1 is SGHRS, CDR2 YFSETQ. This chain's CDR3 is CASSLALATSSGANVLTF. CDR3 nucleotide sequence: TGCGCCAGCAGCTTGGCCCTGGCTACTAGCTCTGGGGCCAACGTCCTGACTTTC.

There are a few counts of this clonotype. V usage is TRBV7-6 and J usage is TRBJ2-3; a weak D match, TRBD1 (6 bases). The CDR3 consists of 13 residues. CDR1 and CDR2 from the germline V gene are SGHVS and FNYEAQ. V lost 6 bases to trimming and J lost 5 bases, with 12 bases between them. CDR3 DNA sequence: TGTGCCAGCAGGGACAGTATAGGAGATACGCAGTATTTT. Protein: CASRDSIGDTQYF.

In this sample, this clonotype turned up many times. The chain employs TRBV11-2 and TRBJ2-5, with D possibly matching TRBD1 (6 bases). The CDR3 is 14 amino acids. V shed 3 bases and J shed 4 bases, with 12 bases lying between them. Germline V gene sequence: CDR1 SGHAT, CDR2 FQNNGV. This chain's CDR3 is CASSLPGVRETQYF. DNA of the CDR3: TGTGCCAGCAGCTTGCCAGGGGTTCGAGAGACCCAGTACTTC.

This clonotype occurred a few times. This chain links TRBV6-2 or TRBV6-3 with TRBJ2-7; TRBD1 or TRBD2 may be the D gene (5 bases each). V lost 7 bases, J lost 0 bases, and 16 bases lay in between. Germline CDR1 reads MNHEY; CDR2 reads SVGEGT. CDR3 size: 15 residues. CDR3 residues: CASTLRDGLSYEQYF. The CDR3 bases are TGTGCCAGCACCCTCCGGGACGGCCTCTCCTACGAGCAGTACTTC.

This chain uses TRBV4-1 with TRBJ2-3; 8 bases match TRBD2. This CDR3 comprises 16 residues. CDR1 MGHRA and CDR2 YSYEKL come from the germline V gene. J was trimmed by 5 bases and V by 4 bases; bases with no gene match: 11. The CDR3 sequence: CASSLPPGLEVDTQYF. The DNA for the CDR3 is TGCGCCAGCAGCCTACCCCCGGGACTAGAGGTAGATACGCAGTATTTT.

The chain joins TRBV24-1 to TRBJ2-1; D is possibly TRBD2 (6 bases). The CDR3 totals 14 residues. Germline values: CDR1 KGHDR, CDR2 SFDVKD. V lost 6 bases to trimming and J lost 4 bases, with 12 bases between them. CDR3 sequence reads: CATSQAGGYNEQFF. CDR3 in DNA: TGTGCCACCAGTCAAGCCGGGGGATACAATGAGCAGTTCTTC.

This clonotype has only a few counts. The chain recombines TRBV4-1 with TRBJ2-4; perhaps TRBD1 as D (5 bases). The CDR3 runs 16 residues. CDR1 and CDR2 from the germline V gene are MGHRA and YSYEKL. V lost 3 bases and J lost 0, with 12 bases in between. The CDR3 sequence: CASSHGTGLAKNIQYF. The CDR3 DNA follows: TGCGCCAGCAGCCACGGAACAGGTTTAGCCAAAAACATTCAGTACTTC.